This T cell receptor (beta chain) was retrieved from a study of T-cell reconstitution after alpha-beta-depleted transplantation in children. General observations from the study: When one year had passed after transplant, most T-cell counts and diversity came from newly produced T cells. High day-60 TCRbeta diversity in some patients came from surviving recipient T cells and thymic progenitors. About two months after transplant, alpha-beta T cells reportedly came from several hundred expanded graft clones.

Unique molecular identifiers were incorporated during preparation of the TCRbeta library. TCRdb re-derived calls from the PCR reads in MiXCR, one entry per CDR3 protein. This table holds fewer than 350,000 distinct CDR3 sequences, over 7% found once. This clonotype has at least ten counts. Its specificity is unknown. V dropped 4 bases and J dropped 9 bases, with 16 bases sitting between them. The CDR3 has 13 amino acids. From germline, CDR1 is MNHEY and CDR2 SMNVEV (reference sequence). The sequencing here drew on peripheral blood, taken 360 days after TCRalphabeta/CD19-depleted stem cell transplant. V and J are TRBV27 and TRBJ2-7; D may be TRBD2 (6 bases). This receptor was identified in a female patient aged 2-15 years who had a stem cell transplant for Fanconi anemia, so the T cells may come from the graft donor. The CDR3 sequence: CASSSSGAVLQYF. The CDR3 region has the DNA TGTGCCAGCAGTTCCTCGGGAGCCGTCTTGCAGTACTTC.